This is a list of T cell receptor beta chains from one sample in a study of blood T cell repertoires in COVID-19. Clones were read by immunoSEQ multiplex PCR, and TCRdb kept only the in-frame ones, dropping some. The profile covers about 340,000 clones, with around four fifths appearing a single time and about 2.7% taken by the ten largest. Sequencing used peripheral blood. These receptors all stem from a man aged 30 to 45 with active or convalescent COVID-19. Each CDR3 is given with its conserved first and last residue. A D gene is named only where the DNA matches it firmly. Clone size is given for some rows only: seen once, a few or many times, or a class if the clone is expanded.

TRBJ1-2 | NA | TRBV9 | few | CASSVDRDGYTF | TGTGCCAGCAGCGTAGACCGGGATGGCTACACCTTC
TRBJ2-2 | TRBD2 | TRBV5-1 | once | CASSPRLAGGSFNTGELFF | TGCGCCAGCAGCCCCCGACTAGCGGGGGGCTCATTTAACACCGGGGAGCTGTTTTTT
TRBJ2-7 | NA | TRBV2 | NA | CASTEISPDEQYF | TGTGCCAGTACAGAGATCAGCCCCGACGAGCAGTACTTC
TRBJ1-6 | NA | TRBV28 | few | CASRRGRAVGNPFHF | TGTGCCAGCCGTAGGGGGAGGGCCGTCGGGAACCCTTTCCACTTT
TRBJ1-5 | NA | TRBV10-2 | NA | CASSDLPRGALSNQPQHF | TGCGCCAGCAGTGATCTTCCTCGCGGGGCCCTTAGCAATCAGCCCCAGCATTTT
TRBJ2-5 | NA | TRBV9 | NA | CASSERGINPETQYF | TGTGCCAGCAGCGAGAGGGGGATTAATCCAGAGACCCAGTACTTC
TRBJ2-3 | NA | TRBV3-1/TRBV3-2 | NA | CASSQGVNSDTQYF | TGTGCCAGCAGCCAAGGTGTCAACTCAGATACGCAGTATTTT
TRBJ2-3 | NA | TRBV27 | NA | CASSLSTSRQNTQYF | TGTGCCAGCAGTTTATCAACTAGCAGACAAAATACGCAGTATTTT
TRBJ1-3 | NA | TRBV15 | NA | CATSRGRDSGNTIYF | TGTGCCACCAGCAGGGGCCGGGACTCTGGAAACACCATATATTTT
TRBJ2-1 | TRBD2 | TRBV23-1 | NA | CATTRASGNREQFF | TGCGCCACCACAAGGGCTAGCGGGAATCGGGAGCAGTTCTTC
TRBJ2-5 | TRBD1 | TRBV5-4 | NA | CAFLGQGQETQYF | TGTGCCTTCTTGGGACAGGGACAAGAGACCCAGTACTTC
TRBJ1-1 | NA | TRBV7-9 | once | CASSLRQSNTEAFF | TGTGCCAGCAGCCTGCGACAGTCGAACACTGAAGCTTTCTTT
TRBJ2-7 | NA | TRBV27 | few | CASSLRGFEGSEQYF | TGTGCCAGCAGTTTGCGGGGTTTTGAGGGCTCGGAGCAGTACTTC
TRBJ1-4 | NA | TRBV19 | few | CASSIDLAAPYEKLFF | TGTGCCAGTAGTATAGACCTTGCGGCACCATATGAAAAACTGTTTTTT
TRBJ2-3 | NA | TRBV18 | once | CASSPPGWGADTQYF | TGTGCCAGCTCACCACCGGGATGGGGAGCAGATACGCAGTATTTT
TRBJ1-1 | NA | TRBV7-9 | NA | CASSSLRKQGRNTEAFF | TGTGCCAGCAGCTCGCTTCGAAAACAGGGACGTAACACTGAAGCTTTCTTT
TRBJ1-5 | NA | TRBV10-2 | NA | CASSGPGGAQHF | TGCGCCAGCAGTGGCCCAGGAGGAGCCCAGCATTTT
TRBJ2-7 | NA | TRBV28 | NA | CASWLYEQYF | TGTGCCAGCTGGCTCTACGAGCAGTACTTC
TRBJ2-7 | TRBD2 | TRBV2 | few | CASTLLSGSHSSYEQYF | TGTGCCAGCACCCTCTTAAGCGGGAGCCACAGCTCCTACGAGCAGTACTTC
TRBJ2-7 | TRBD2 | TRBV3-1/TRBV3-2 | NA | CASSQGTSDRYF | TGTGCCAGCAGCCAAGGGACTAGCGACCGGTACTTC
TRBJ2-1 | NA | TRBV7-2 | few | CASSFYGSLNEQFF | TGTGCCAGCAGCTTCTACGGTAGTCTCAATGAGCAGTTCTTC
TRBJ1-2 | TRBD1 | TRBV4-3 | NA | CASSQGGPGQENYGYTF | TGCGCCAGCAGCCAAGGTGGCCCGGGACAGGAAAACTATGGCTACACCTTC
TRBJ2-7 | TRBD2 | TRBV4-1 | NA | CASSPSLRRGALYEQYF | TGCGCCAGCAGCCCAAGTTTAAGGCGGGGGGCCCTCTACGAGCAGTACTTC
TRBJ2-1 | TRBD2 | TRBV9 | NA | CASSSRLADEQFF | TGTGCCAGCAGCTCCCGACTAGCGGATGAGCAGTTCTTC
TRBJ2-2 | TRBD2 | TRBV3-1/TRBV3-2 | few | CASSRPLGREAGELFF | TGTGCCAGCAGCCGGCCCCTCGGGCGGGAGGCCGGGGAGCTGTTTTTT
TRBJ2-7 | NA | TRBV7-2 | NA | CASSLMQEGEQYF | TGTGCCAGCAGCTTAATGCAGGAGGGCGAGCAGTACTTC
TRBJ2-7 | TRBD2 | TRBV7-6 | NA | CASSSSGLAGTYEQYF | TGTGCCAGCAGCTCCTCGGGACTAGCGGGAACCTACGAGCAGTACTTC
TRBJ2-2 | NA | TRBV29-1 | NA | CSVVPGVNTGELFF | TGCAGCGTTGTCCCAGGGGTCAACACCGGGGAGCTGTTTTTT
TRBJ1-6 | TRBD1 | TRBV5-1 | NA | CASSLEEGTGGISPLHF | TGCGCCAGCAGCTTGGAGGAAGGGACAGGGGGTATTTCACCCCTCCACTTT
TRBJ2-7 | TRBD2 | TRBV14 | NA | CASSPRLAGFYEQYF | TGTGCCAGCAGCCCCCGACTAGCGGGGTTCTACGAGCAGTACTTC
TRBJ1-2 | TRBD1 | TRBV11-1 | NA | CASSSRQGGYGYTF | TGTGCCAGCAGCTCCCGACAGGGAGGCTATGGCTACACCTTC
TRBJ2-5 | TRBD2 | TRBV7-9 | NA | CASSLGLAGGGRQETQYF | TGTGCCAGCAGCTTAGGTCTAGCGGGAGGAGGAAGGCAAGAGACCCAGTACTTC
TRBJ1-1 | NA | TRBV7-2 | NA | CASSLLGVMNTEAFF | TGTGCCAGCAGCTTACTAGGGGTCATGAACACTGAAGCTTTCTTT
TRBJ1-2 | NA | TRBV4-1 | NA | CASSPLSGYGYTF | TGCGCCAGCAGCCCGTTGTCCGGCTATGGCTACACCTTC
TRBJ1-3 | TRBD1 | TRBV28 | NA | CASSAPTGAPGTIYF | TGTGCCAGCAGTGCCCCGACAGGGGCGCCGGGCACCATATATTTT
TRBJ1-4 | NA | TRBV4-2 | NA | CASSQIGGGTTNEKLFF | TGTGCCAGCAGCCAAATAGGGGGGGGAACAACTAATGAAAAACTGTTTTTT
TRBJ2-2 | NA | TRBV19 | once | CASSYPRDTGELFF | TGTGCCAGTAGTTATCCTAGAGACACCGGGGAGCTGTTTTTT
TRBJ2-3 | NA | TRBV5-4 | NA | CASSWPGSTDTQYF | TGTGCCAGCAGCTGGCCGGGAAGCACAGATACGCAGTATTTT
TRBJ2-2 | NA | TRBV9 | once | CASTKTGRIGPDTGELFF | TGTGCCAGCACCAAAACCGGGAGAATCGGGCCGGACACCGGGGAGCTGTTTTTT
TRBJ2-1 | NA | TRBV5-1 | NA | CASTRQWGSYNEQFF | TGCGCCAGCACCCGACAGTGGGGCTCCTACAATGAGCAGTTCTTC
TRBJ2-7 | NA | TRBV5-6 | few | CASSRASYEQYF | TGTGCCAGCAGCCGCGCATCCTACGAGCAGTACTTC
TRBJ1-5 | NA | TRBV7-9 | NA | CASSPPLGSGAQHF | TGTGCCAGCAGCCCTCCTTTGGGGTCGGGAGCCCAGCATTTT
TRBJ1-1 | NA | TRBV2 | NA | CASRSDGMRDTEAFF | TGTGCCAGCAGATCAGACGGGATGCGGGACACTGAAGCTTTCTTT
TRBJ2-7 | NA | TRBV19 | few | CASSIDGGAVSSYEQYF | TGTGCCAGTAGTATAGATGGAGGAGCGGTTTCTTCCTACGAGCAGTACTTC
TRBJ1-2 | NA | TRBV4-3 | NA | CASSQEGTGRGDGYTF | TGCGCCAGCAGCCAAGAGGGAACAGGGCGAGGCGATGGCTACACCTTC
TRBJ1-2 | NA | TRBV7-8 | NA | CASSLVGGSGDGYTF | TGTGCCAGCAGCTTAGTCGGGGGGTCAGGTGATGGCTACACCTTC
TRBJ2-3 | TRBD1 | TRBV9 | once | CASSAGQVGDTQYF | TGTGCCAGCAGCGCGGGACAGGTTGGGGATACGCAGTATTTT
TRBJ2-3 | NA | TRBV6-2/TRBV6-3 | NA | CASSEDGVPDTQYF | TGTGCCAGCAGCGAAGATGGAGTCCCAGATACGCAGTATTTT
TRBJ1-2 | NA | TRBV19 | NA | CASSRLPINRQDYGYTF | TGTGCCAGTAGTAGGCTCCCCATAAACAGGCAAGATTATGGCTACACCTTC
TRBJ2-1 | TRBD2 | TRBV27 | NA | CASSWTSFNEQFF | TGTGCCAGCAGTTGGACTAGCTTCAATGAGCAGTTCTTC
TRBJ2-2 | TRBD2 | TRBV5-4 | NA | CASSFGLAGNTGELFF | TGTGCCAGCAGCTTCGGACTAGCGGGGAACACCGGGGAGCTGTTTTTT
TRBJ1-2 | TRBD1 | TRBV6-5 | NA | CASRVTGGYGYTF | TGTGCCAGCAGGGTGACAGGGGGCTATGGCTACACCTTC
TRBJ2-1 | TRBD2 | TRBV9 | NA | CASSVRLAPYNEQFF | TGTGCCAGCAGCGTGCGACTAGCCCCCTACAATGAGCAGTTCTTC
TRBJ2-6 | NA | TRBV6-5 | NA | CASSYGASGANVLTF | TGTGCCAGCAGTTACGGGGCCTCTGGGGCCAACGTCCTGACTTTC
TRBJ2-7 | TRBD1 | TRBV10-3 | few | CAATPGTGAYEQYF | TGTGCCGCAACCCCCGGGACAGGGGCATACGAGCAGTACTTC
TRBJ2-7 | NA | TRBV5-5 | NA | CASTRRDMLYEQYF | TGTGCCAGCACCCGCCGGGACATGCTCTACGAGCAGTACTTC
TRBJ2-1 | TRBD2 | TRBV7-2 | once | CASSSSNAGGQFF | TGTGCCAGCAGCTCCTCTAATGCGGGAGGGCAGTTCTTC
TRBJ2-7 | TRBD2 | TRBV7-2 | NA | CASSLGGGRAGEQYF | TGTGCCAGCAGCTTAGGGGGCGGGAGGGCCGGCGAGCAGTACTTC
TRBJ2-7 | TRBD1 | TRBV24-1 | NA | CATSDTRTGGISEQYF | TGTGCCACCAGTGATACCCGGACAGGGGGTATTAGCGAGCAGTACTTC
TRBJ2-2 | TRBD1 | TRBV11-2 | NA | CASSLVVFQGDTGELFF | TGTGCCAGCAGCTTAGTGGTATTCCAGGGGGACACCGGGGAGCTGTTTTTT